This T cell receptor beta chain was captured in a study of shared clonotypes between healthy human individuals. This clone occurred a few times. Its cognate antigen is unknown. The same CDR3 is also encoded by other DNA sequences in this sample. In replicate PCRs of sorted subsets, approximately 200 ng DNA, roughly 31,000 T cell genomes, was used. Assay: immunoSEQ multiplex PCR; the TCRdb copy retains only in-frame clones and omits some. The data contain 2 million to 2.5 million clones, 95% of them seen just once; the ten biggest clones take up approximately 0.13%. The study's findings and limits: The naive CD4 repertoires of a handful of donors were compared, and around 5% of clonotypes were shared. Deeper or shallower sequencing was expected to change how clonotypes are shared among donors.

The TCR originated in a man between 18 and 35 years old in good health. The specimen sequenced was naive CD4+ T cells sorted from blood. The subset is: CD45RA+ positively selected.

The DNA for the CDR3 is TGTGCCAGCAGTTACCTCGGCACCGGGGAGCTGTTTTTT. Protein product: CASSYLGTGELFF. The genes are TRBV6-6 and TRBJ2-2; no clear D gene. The germline CDR1 and CDR2 sequences are MNHNY and SVGAGI (reference sequence). This CDR3 is 13 amino acids long. The V end was cut by 2 bases, the J end by 4 bases, with 5 bases between.